The clone carrying this TCR beta chain came up a few times. As processed by the authors: Amplification from reference gene primers served as the basis for estimated nucleated cell counts. This table comes from immunoSEQ multiplex PCR, and its TCRdb copy is limited to in-frame clones, with some not included. V, J and clone size are taken as reported in that table, and D and trimming were inferred from the DNA itself. The sample consists of about 76,000 clones, about 85% of them appearing once. Enrolled during active infection, Seattle patients were then followed longitudinally. The sample comes from a study of blood T cell repertoires in COVID-19. Study-wide context: Whether acute or convalescent, the COVID-19 samples came from the United States, Italy and Spain. The analysed material was cDNA or gDNA that came from T cells, B-cell-depleted T cells, or PBMCs.

Germline V gives CDR1 SGHAT, CDR2 FQNNGV. The CDR3 totals 17 residues. The V segment lost 4 bases and the J segment 8 bases; nucleotides outside the gene matches: 13. The chain recombines TRBV11-2 with TRBJ2-1; TRBD2 aligns across 11 bases. Sequencing input: peripheral blood. The receptor was isolated from a man in his 60s with COVID-19, enrolled during active disease. Here the CDR3 DNA reads TGTGCCAGCAGCTCGGGTGCCCTGACTAGCGGGGACGATGAGCAGTTCTTC. It is translated as CASSSGALTSGDDEQFF.